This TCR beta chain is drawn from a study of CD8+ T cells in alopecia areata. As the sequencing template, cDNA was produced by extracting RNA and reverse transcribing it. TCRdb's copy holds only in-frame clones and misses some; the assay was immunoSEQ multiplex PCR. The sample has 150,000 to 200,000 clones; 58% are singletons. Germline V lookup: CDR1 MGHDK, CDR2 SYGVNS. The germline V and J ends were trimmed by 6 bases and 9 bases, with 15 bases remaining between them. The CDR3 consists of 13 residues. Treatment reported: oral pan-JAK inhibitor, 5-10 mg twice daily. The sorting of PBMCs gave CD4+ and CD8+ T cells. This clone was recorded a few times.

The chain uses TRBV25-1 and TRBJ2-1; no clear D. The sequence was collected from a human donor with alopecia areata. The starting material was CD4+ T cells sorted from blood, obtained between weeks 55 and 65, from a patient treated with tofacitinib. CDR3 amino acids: CASSVLGSGEQFF. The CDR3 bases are TGTGCCAGCAGCGTCCTCGGGTCGGGTGAGCAGTTCTTC.